This is a list of T cell receptor beta chains from one sample in a study of blood T cell repertoires in COVID-19. The method was immunoSEQ multiplex PCR; TCRdb's version includes in-frame clones alone and lacks a portion of them. Seen here are about 80,000 clones, 80% to 85% observed once, and the top ten hold 27%. Sequencing was carried out using peripheral blood. These receptor sequences come from a human donor in a cohort sampled during active COVID-19. CDR3s include the opening cysteine and the closing phenylalanine or tryptophan.

TRBV12-5 | CASGLSNNYGYTF
TRBV7-2 | CASSLVAGGHNEQFF
TRBV5-4 | CASRQGTGGAGGYEQYF
TRBV15 | CATSRSGDLTDTQYF
TRBV9 | CASSAAGGQEAFF
TRBV20-1 | CSARGGEQFF
TRBV7-2 | CASSPSGWSYNEQFF
TRBV3-1/TRBV3-2 | CASSQRSQGRFTEAFF
TRBV7-6 | CASSQPTGGNTEAFF
TRBV24-1 | CATGGAGGNEQYF
TRBV7-9 | CASTPKGGRAYEQYF
TRBV18 | CASSPRTGNTEAFF
TRBV10-1 | CASSELGGGDIQYF
TRBV4-1 | CASSQGQGAVNEQFF
TRBV14 | CASSQGDWIPLDNEQFF
TRBV10-3 | CAISRGEETQYF
TRBV18 | CASSPQQGGSNQPQHF
TRBV20-1 | CSASGLNTDTQYF
TRBV4-2 | CASSQEASGGNTYEQYF
TRBV7-9 | CASSLEEGSKGNIQYF
TRBV21-1 | CASSKNFYRYNEQFF
TRBV5-1 | CASSLDGSETGRGTQYF
TRBV4-1 | CASSQYPPDRGAYNEQFF
TRBV23-1 | CASSPPGTGTPYQETQYF
TRBV24-1 | CATSASGTDTQYF
TRBV11-3 | CASSPGQPGNTIYF
TRBV18 | CASSPPGQGFSGANVLTF
TRBV19 | CASSSFARDSGNTIYF
TRBV5-1 | CASSVDRGWDEQFF
TRBV6-5 | CASLLRDRVNEQYF
TRBV20-1 | CSASYPGTGELFF
TRBV3-1/TRBV3-2 | CASSNRGSGANVLTF
TRBV4-2 | CASSQVPSGGPGETQYF
TRBV18 | CASSQGQGWNEQYF
TRBV12-3/TRBV12-4 | CASSGRNSYEQYF
TRBV2 | CAGRREGYGYTF
TRBV2 | CASSESVGGQVRTGELFF
TRBV7-9 | CASSLVRQGNTEAFF
TRBV5-6 | CASSPQGREQYF
TRBV28 | CASSSMVAGGQETQYF
TRBV28 | CASTLVANEKLFF
TRBV11-2 | CASSIRGGAKEEDTQYF